The 18 T cell receptor beta chains given below trace back to one sample, sequenced in a study of graft-versus-host responses after intestinal transplantation. TCRdb's copy holds only in-frame clones and misses some; the assay was immunoSEQ multiplex PCR. The sample holds around 15,000 clones, 79% seen once. Graft tissue processing released intraepithelial and lamina propria lymphocytes. The sequencing used ileum tissue, collected roughly 490 days after intestinal transplant. These receptors all stem from a human patient who received an intestinal transplant, so some T cells may come from the graft donor.

The gene calls are TRBV6-1 and TRBJ1-2; 10 bases agree with TRBD1. The CDR3 spans 15 residues. CDR1 and CDR2 from the germline V gene are MNHNS and SASEGT. Trimming at V came to 4 bases and at J to 4 bases, leaving 6 bases not matched to a gene. For the CDR3, the DNA is TGTGCCAGCAGTGCCCCCGGGACAGGGGCCTATGGCTACACCTTC. Its translation is CASSAPGTGAYGYTF.

Remarks on this clone: In the same sample, other DNA sequences code for this CDR3. The chain employs TRBV9 and TRBJ1-1; no firm D call. V was clipped by 4 bases and J by 2 bases, with 18 bases between them. Germline loops: CDR1 SGDLS, CDR2 YYNGEE. CDR3 length: 16 amino acids. The CDR3 DNA follows: TGTGCCAGCAGCCCCCGACCTGAAAGGTTTAACACTGAAGCTTTCTTT. Encoded protein: CASSPRPERFNTEAFF.

The genes are TRBV19 and TRBJ2-5; D might be TRBD1 or TRBD2, each matching 5 bases. Germline V gene sequence: CDR1 LNHDA, CDR2 SQIVND (reference sequence). The germline V and J ends were trimmed by 1 base and 2 bases, with 11 bases remaining between them. The CDR3 consists of 15 residues. CDR3 in DNA: TGTGCCAGTAGTATAGGAGGGGACCGGCAAGAGACCCAGTACTTC. Residues: CASSIGGDRQETQYF.

The chain has TRBV5-1 and TRBJ2-7; 7 nucleotides align to TRBD1. Germline V gene lookup returns CDR1 SGHRS and CDR2 YFSETQ. The V gene end was trimmed by 0 bases and the J gene end by 2 bases; junction bases not matched to a gene: 2. This CDR3 comprises 14 residues. The CDR3 loop reads CASSLARGPYEQYF. In DNA, the CDR3 is TGCGCCAGCAGCTTGGCTAGGGGGCCCTACGAGCAGTACTTC.

This clone showed up just once. The J gene is TRBJ2-2, the V gene TRBV19; weak D call: TRBD2 (5 bases). This CDR3 spans 15 amino acids. V was trimmed by 0 bases and J by 1 base, leaving 6 bases between them. From germline, CDR1 is LNHDA and CDR2 SQIVND (reference sequence). This CDR3 reads CASSIEGGNTGELFF. CDR3 sequence (DNA): TGTGCCAGTAGTATAGAAGGAGGGAACACCGGGGAGCTGTTTTTT.

The table lists this clone with a count of one. V is TRBV7-2 and J is TRBJ1-2; D is unclear. The CDR3 runs to 13 residues. Per the germline V gene, CDR1 is SGHTA and CDR2 is FQGNSA. The V gene lost 5 bases and the J gene lost 8 bases, with 15 bases spanning the gap. CDR3 residues: CASSPTGGPGYTF. The CDR3 nucleotides read TGTGCCAGCAGCCCCACCGGCGGGCCCGGCTACACCTTC.

CDR3 loop: CASSLARLSNSPLHF. Here the CDR3 DNA reads TGTGCCAGCAGCTTGGCTAGGCTGTCTAATTCACCCCTCCACTTT. J is TRBJ1-6 and V is TRBV5-5; D gene unclear. The V end was cut by 0 bases, the J end by 6 bases, with 10 bases between. The CDR3 sequence is 15 residues long. CDR1 and CDR2 from the germline V gene are SGHKS and YYEKEE (reference sequence). The full variable domain, in which reference TRBV5-5 and TRBJ1-6 provide the parts outside the CDR3, is DAGVTQSPTHLIKTRGQQVTLRCSPISGHKSVSWYQQVLGQGPQFIFQYYEKEERGRGNFPDRFSARQFPNYSSELNVNALLLGDSALYLCASSLARLSNSPLHFGNGTRLTVT.

The V call is TRBV23-1, the J call TRBJ2-7; 7 positions agree with TRBD2. TRBV23-1 is classed as an ORF, of uncertain function. The CDR3 runs 13 residues. V lost 10 bases, J lost 2 bases, and 8 bases stayed unmatched. This CDR3 reads CATGGRGPYEQYF. CDR3 in DNA: TGCGCCACCGGGGGGAGGGGCCCCTACGAGCAGTACTTC.

This chain connects TRBV6-6 to TRBJ1-5, with D uncertain. V gave up 10 bases and J gave up 0 bases, with 16 bases separating them. Per germline, CDR1 MNHNY and CDR2 SVGAGI (reference sequence). The CDR3 extends over 15 amino acids. DNA of the CDR3: TGTGCCACCCACCCCCGAGATTATAGCAATCAGCCCCAGCATTTT. Translating it yields CATHPRDYSNQPQHF.

The J gene is TRBJ1-6, the V gene TRBV5-4; D uncertain. V was clipped by 1 base and J by 8 bases, with 7 bases between them. Germline CDR1 reads SGHNT; CDR2 reads YYREEE (reference sequence). CDR3 length: 13 amino acids. CDR3 in DNA: TGTGCCAGCAGCTTGCCGGGAGATTCACCCCTCCACTTT. Residues: CASSLPGDSPLHF.

V gene TRBV5-1 combines with J gene TRBJ2-7; perhaps D is TRBD1 or TRBD2 (5 bases each). The V end was cut by 4 bases, the J end by 4 bases, with 15 bases between. The CDR3 has 14 amino acids. CDR1 and CDR2 from the germline V gene are SGHRS and YFSETQ. CDR3 nucleotides: TGCGCCAGCAGCGCGACCGGGACCTGGTACGAGCAGTACTTC. This gives the protein CASSATGTWYEQYF.

The gene calls are TRBV25-1 and TRBJ2-3; D not resolved. This CDR3 region has 14 residues. The germline V gene encodes CDR1 MGHDK and CDR2 SYGVNS. V dropped 6 bases and J dropped 6 bases, with 16 bases sitting between them. CDR3 coding DNA: TGTGCCAGCAGCGGTTCGACTTACCGTGATACGCAGTATTTT. Its protein is CASSGSTYRDTQYF.

This chain connects TRBV2 to TRBJ1-4; D unclear. V was clipped by 6 bases and J by 0 bases, with 17 bases between them. Per the germline V gene, CDR1 is SNHLY and CDR2 is FYNNEI. The CDR3 consists of 17 residues. This CDR3 reads CASRGLTPDATNEKLFF. Here the CDR3 DNA reads TGTGCCAGCAGGGGGTTGACACCTGACGCAACTAATGAAAAACTGTTTTTT.

The chain is built from TRBV19 and TRBJ2-3, with unresolved D. V lost 0 bases to trimming and J lost 2 bases, with 12 bases between them. Germline loops: CDR1 LNHDA, CDR2 SQIVND (reference sequence). CDR3 length: 16 residues. This CDR3 is CASSIDPVAITDTQYF. CDR3 bases: TGTGCCAGTAGTATAGATCCAGTTGCGATCACAGATACGCAGTATTTT.

Turning to this clone: The sample holds other DNA sequences that translate to the same CDR3. This sequence joins TRBV2 and TRBJ2-7, with 10 bases that match TRBD2. V was pared by 8 bases and J by 3 bases, with 10 bases of the junction left unmatched. The germline V gene encodes CDR1 SNHLY and CDR2 FYNNEI. The CDR3 runs 15 residues. The CDR3 sequence is CASSRGLAGDYEQYF. DNA for the CDR3: TGTGCCAGCTCCCGGGGTCTAGCGGGGGACTACGAGCAGTACTTC.

V usage is TRBV6-5 and J usage is TRBJ2-2; D remains ambiguous. Trimming removed 8 bases at V and 2 bases at J, with 3 bases between. The CDR3 runs to 11 residues. CDR1 is MNHEY, CDR2 SVGAGI, per germline. CDR3 bases: TGTGCCAGCTACAACACCGGGGAGCTGTTTTTT. Translated, it gives CASYNTGELFF.

The CDR3: CAIRGDMMDTGELFF. DNA for the CDR3: TGTGCCATCAGGGGGGACATGATGGACACCGGGGAGCTGTTTTTT. The chain joins TRBV10-3 to TRBJ2-2, with a weak D call TRBD1 (6 bases). V was shortened by 6 bases and J by 3 bases, with 14 bases between the two germline ends. The length of the CDR3 is 15 residues. CDR1 ENHRY and CDR2 SYGVKD come from the germline V gene.

The V call is TRBV10-2, the J call TRBJ2-5, with 8 nucleotides matching TRBD1. The DNA end lines up better with TRBJ2-7; the J call may be wrong. The germline CDR1 and CDR2 sequences are WSHSY and SAAADI. The CDR3 is 15 residues long. CDR3 DNA sequence: TGCGCCACCGGAGGACAGGGTTCGGCCGGGTACGAGCAGTACTTC. It encodes CATGGQGSAGYEQYF.